This T cell receptor (beta chain) was captured in a study of cytotoxic CD8 clonotypes in ibrutinib-treated CLL. For the study at large: Response specimens were obtained following a median treatment duration of approximately 11 months, with a range of 6 to 36. When averaged across all of the samples, the counts came to some 250,000 productive templates and about 89,000 productive rearrangements.

Study-level results: Different sampling times were used for sustained-remission and progressing patients. Clonality rose at ibrutinib response, held steady in sustained remission, and fell toward baseline at progression.

As regards this clone: The antigen remains undetermined.

The length of the CDR3 is 13 residues. CDR1 and CDR2 from the germline V gene are LNHNV and YYDKDF (reference sequence). Deletions cut 0 bases from V and 5 bases from J, with 4 bases between. Sequencing used immunoSEQ multiplex PCR; TCRdb keeps in-frame clones, though not all of them. The table has approximately 50,000 clones, roughly 58% seen once; the top ten hold more than 20%. This sequence originates from a human donor with chronic lymphocytic leukemia. The sample here was PBMCs, taken at disease progression, from a patient treated with ibrutinib. The chain is built from TRBV15 and TRBJ2-2, with D uncertain. CDR3 protein: CATSRDRTGELFF. The CDR3 DNA sequence: TGTGCCACCAGCAGAGATCGAACCGGGGAGCTGTTTTTT.